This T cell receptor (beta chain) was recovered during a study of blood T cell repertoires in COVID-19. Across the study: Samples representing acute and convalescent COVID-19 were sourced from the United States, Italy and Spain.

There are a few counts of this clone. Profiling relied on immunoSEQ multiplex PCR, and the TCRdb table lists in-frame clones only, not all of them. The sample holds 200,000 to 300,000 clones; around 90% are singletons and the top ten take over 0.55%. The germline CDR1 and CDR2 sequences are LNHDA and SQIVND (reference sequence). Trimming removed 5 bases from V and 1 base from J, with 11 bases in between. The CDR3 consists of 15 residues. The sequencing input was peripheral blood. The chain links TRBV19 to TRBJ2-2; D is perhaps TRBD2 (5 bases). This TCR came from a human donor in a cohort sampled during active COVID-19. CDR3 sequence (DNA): TGTGCCAGTAGTCAGCCGGACTGGAACACCGGGGAGCTGTTTTTT. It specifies CASSQPDWNTGELFF.